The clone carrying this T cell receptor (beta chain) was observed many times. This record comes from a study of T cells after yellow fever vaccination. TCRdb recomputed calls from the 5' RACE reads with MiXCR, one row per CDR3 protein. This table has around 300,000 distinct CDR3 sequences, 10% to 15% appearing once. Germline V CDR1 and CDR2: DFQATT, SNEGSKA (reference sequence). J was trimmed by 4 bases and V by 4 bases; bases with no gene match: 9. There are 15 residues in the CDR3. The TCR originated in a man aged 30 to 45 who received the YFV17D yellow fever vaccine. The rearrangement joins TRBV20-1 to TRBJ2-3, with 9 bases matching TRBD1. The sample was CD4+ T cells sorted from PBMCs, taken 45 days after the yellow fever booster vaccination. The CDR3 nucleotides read TGCAGTGCTAACTCGGCGGGACAGGGCCCAGATACGCAGTATTTT. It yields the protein CSANSAGQGPDTQYF.